What follows are 28 T cell receptor beta chains derived from one specimen sequenced in a study of tumor-infiltrating lymphocytes in primary liver carcinoma. Using a constant-region primer together with ProtoScript II reverse transcriptase, TCR beta cDNA was made from 500 ng of total RNA. Employing slightly modified ARM-PCR, three nested multiplex PCR rounds were run, and these gave rise to the TCR beta libraries. Both of the initial two PCR rounds ran for roughly 11 cycles and employed TRBV1-TRBV30 forward primers alongside a C-beta reverse primer. A single record per CDR3 protein comes from TCRdb applying MiXCR to the multiplex PCR reads. In the table there are more than 100,000 distinct CDR3 sequences, 50% to 65% of which are singletons. From about 19-30 mg of unsorted bulk tissue, DNA and RNA were co-extracted together. Material: liver tumor tissue from sampling region 1. Sample subset: tumor region T1, superior pole. Source of these receptors: a woman aged 55-75 years with primary liver carcinoma and hepatitis B virus infection.

In the case of this clonotype: A much bigger clone sits one base away, suggesting this may be a read error. The chain uses TRBV12-5 and TRBJ2-7; D gene uncertain. This CDR3 is built from 15 residues. Trimming removed 3 bases at V and 2 bases at J, with 14 bases between. From germline, CDR1 is LGHNT and CDR2 FRNRAP. The CDR3 region is CASGLSPNPTYEQYF. The DNA of the CDR3 is TGTGCTAGTGGTTTAAGTCCCAACCCCACCTACGAGCAGTACTTC.

There are many counts of this clonotype. The chain links TRBV14 to TRBJ2-5; a weak D match, TRBD1 (7 bases). The V gene's germline CDR1 is SGHDN and CDR2 FVKESK. CDR3 length: 17 residues. V was cut by 0 bases and J by 5 bases, with 19 bases left in between. For the CDR3, the DNA is TGTGCCAGCAGCCAAGAACCAGGGGGACTCCGAGGGGAGACCCAGTACTTC. This translates into CASSQEPGGLRGETQYF. The complete variable domain, with remaining parts taken from reference TRBV14 and TRBJ2-5, reads EAGVTQFPSHSVIEKGQTVTLRCDPISGHDNLYWYRRVMGKEIKFLLHFVKESKQDESGMPNNRFLAERTGGTYSTLKVQPAELEDSGVYFCASSQEPGGLRGETQYFGPGTRLLVL.

In its sample, this clonotype was seen once. Mismatch with germline at one junction end may stem from a read error. This chain links TRBV6-4 with TRBJ2-4, with 9 bases lining up with TRBD2. The germline gives CDR1 MRHNA, CDR2 SNTAGT. The CDR3 has 17 amino acids. The CDR3 spells CASSDSRGGRAKNIHYF. In DNA form, the CDR3 reads TGTGCCAGCAGTGACTCGAGAGGCGGGAGGGCCAAAAACATTCATTATTTC.

In regard to this clonotype: A much bigger clone sits one base away, suggesting this may be a read error. The chain joins TRBV7-8 to TRBJ2-7; tentative D call: TRBD1 (6 bases). The CDR3 contains 13 residues. Germline lookup yields CDR1 SGHVS and CDR2 FQNEAQ. The CDR3 region has the DNA TGTGCCAACAGCAACAGGGCCTTATACGAGCAGTACTTC. Translation: CANSNRALYEQYF.

This clonotype was seen at least ten times. V and J are TRBV6-6 and TRBJ1-4; 7 positions match TRBD1. The ends lost 2 bases at V and 2 bases at J; junction bases unmatched: 5. The germline V gene has CDR1 MNHNY and CDR2 SVGAGI (reference sequence). The CDR3 is 16 amino acids. CDR3 sequence reads: CASSYGRGRTNEKLFF. In DNA, the CDR3 is TGTGCCAGCAGTTACGGCAGGGGGAGGACTAATGAAAAACTGTTTTTT.

This chain links TRBV6-6 with TRBJ2-7; 7 nucleotides align to TRBD1. J was trimmed by 6 bases and V by 10 bases; bases with no gene match: 15. Germline V gives CDR1 MNHNY, CDR2 SVGAGI (reference sequence). This CDR3 has 14 residues. Here the CDR3 reads CANIYLTGQGEQYF. The CDR3 DNA reads TGTGCCAACATTTACTTGACAGGGCAGGGCGAGCAGTACTTC.

As concerns this clonotype: A much larger clone is a single base away; this may be a read error. The chain has TRBV5-1 and TRBJ2-1; 14 bases are shared with TRBD2. The V and J ends lost 4 bases and 7 bases, in that order; junction bases with no gene match: 7. The length of the CDR3 is 16 residues. The germline CDR1 and CDR2 sequences are SGHRS and YFSETQ. CDR3 sequence: CASSVGGTSGRNEQFF. The CDR3 DNA sequence: TGCGCCAGCAGCGTTGGGGGGACTAGCGGGAGAAATGAGCAGTTCTTC.

To note about this clonotype: At one end the junction does not follow the germline gene, possibly because of a read error. This chain uses TRBV28 with TRBJ1-6; D is uncertain. CDR3 length equals 16 residues. CDR1 and CDR2 from the germline V gene are MDHEN and SYDVKM. The CDR3 coding sequence is TGTGCCAGCAGCCAAGGGTCTCCGGTCGGGAGTTCACCCCTCCGCTTT. Translation gives CASSQGSPVGSSPLRF.

Comment on this clonotype: A read error may be the cause here, since a much bigger clone is one base away. This rearrangement joins TRBV6-2 or TRBV6-3 to TRBJ1-1, with D possibly TRBD1 on 5 matching bases. Germline V CDR1 and CDR2: MNHEY, SVGEGT. The CDR3 is 15 residues long. The CDR3 spells CASSYSGQGRFETFF. For the CDR3, the DNA is TGTGCCAGCAGTTACTCGGGTCAGGGTCGATTTGAAACTTTCTTT.

As for this clonotype: A read error is possible here, since a much larger clone lies one base away. CDR3 bases: TGTGCCTCGAGGAGGACTAGCGGGAACTACGAGCAGTACTTC. Encoded protein: CASRRTSGNYEQYF. The chain couples TRBV10-3 to TRBJ2-7; 12 bases line up with TRBD2. This CDR3 spans 14 amino acids. The V gene's germline CDR1 is ENHRY and CDR2 SYGVKD. Trimming at V came to 11 bases and at J to 3 bases, leaving 8 bases not matched to a gene.

As to this clonotype: Given a much more abundant clone one base away, this may be a read error. In this CDR3 the conserved last residue, phenylalanine or tryptophan, is missing, so a read error is likely. This chain links TRBV4-2 with TRBJ2-7, with 8 positions matching TRBD1. Germline loops: CDR1 LGHNA, CDR2 YNFKEQ. CDR3 length: 15 amino acids. With V trimmed by 3 bases and J by 4 bases, 8 bases remained unmatched. The CDR3 DNA follows: TGTGCCAGCAGCCACGAACAGGGGGAGACTTACGAGCAGTACCTC. Encoded protein: CASSHEQGETYEQYL.

This clonotype turned up a few times. This may come from a read error, since a much larger clone is one base off. CDR3 sequence: CVSSHYYSSRKTQYF. Written as DNA, the CDR3 is TGTGTCAGCAGCCACTATTACTCGTCTCGGAAGACCCAGTACTTC. The genes are TRBV14 and TRBJ2-5; D gene uncertain. The germline gives CDR1 SGHDN, CDR2 FVKESK. This CDR3 is built from 15 residues.

The sample holds a few counts of this clonotype. The chain has TRBV29-1 and TRBJ1-1; TRBD1 is a possible D gene (6 bases). The germline CDR1 and CDR2 sequences are SQVTM and ANQGSEA. Trimming removed 2 bases at V and 0 bases at J, with 10 bases between. The CDR3 totals 14 residues. CDR3 region: CSVESRTVNTEAFF. In DNA form, the CDR3 reads TGCAGCGTTGAATCGCGGACAGTGAACACTGAAGCTTTCTTT.

The chain carries TRBV28 and TRBJ2-3; 10 bases fit TRBD2. CDR1 and CDR2 from the germline V gene are MDHEN and SYDVKM. The CDR3 runs to 15 residues. Trimming took 5 bases from V and 2 from J; bases not matched to a gene: 4. CDR3 sequence (DNA): TGTGCCAGCAGTCACAGCGGGAGGGACACAGATACGCAGTATTTT. This gives the protein CASSHSGRDTDTQYF.

Note on this clonotype: Germline is not matched at one junction end, which may reflect a read error. The V call is TRBV13, the J call TRBJ2-6; D may correspond to TRBD1 or TRBD2 (5 bases each). Germline CDR1 reads PRHDT; CDR2 reads FYEKMQ (reference sequence). The length of the CDR3 is 15 residues. This CDR3 is CASSLRGSRANVLTF. CDR3 bases: TGTGCCAGCAGCTTACGGGGCTCTAGGGCCAATGTCCTGACTTTC.

This rearrangement joins TRBV5-4 to TRBJ1-6, with a possible D match to TRBD1 (6 bases). The V end was cut by 0 bases, the J end by 10 bases, with 20 bases between. This CDR3 region has 17 residues. CDR1 is SGHNT and CDR2 is YYREEE in the germline V gene (reference sequence). Here the CDR3 reads CASSLGTSGGSRSPLHF. CDR3 DNA: TGTGCCAGCAGCTTGGGAACGTCCGGGGGCTCGCGGTCACCCCTCCACTTT.

The rearrangement uses TRBV7-9 and TRBJ2-5, with TRBD1 identical over 7 bases. The germline gives CDR1 SEHNR, CDR2 FQNEAQ (reference sequence). Trimming cost V 5 bases and J 1 base; bases outside gene matches: 16. The CDR3 sequence is 18 residues long. CDR3 coding DNA: TGTGCCAGCAGCAGACAGGGTGGTGGGGGACCATTCCAAGAGACCCAGTACTTC. This gives the protein CASSRQGGGGPFQETQYF.

A note on this clonotype: A much larger clone differs by one base, so this may be a read error. This chain links TRBV6-5 with TRBJ2-7, with TRBD2 matching over 11 bases. The germline V gene encodes CDR1 MNHEY and CDR2 SVGAGI. The CDR3 runs 18 residues. The DNA of the CDR3 is TGTGCCAGCAATTACTCACCCGGGGGGACTAGCGGCTCCTACGAGCAGTACTTC. Translation: CASNYSPGGTSGSYEQYF.

This clonotype showed up just once. Just one base apart from a much larger clone, this may be a read error. The chain carries TRBV7-9 and TRBJ2-5; D uncertain. This CDR3 contains 12 residues. The V gene's germline CDR1 is SEHNR and CDR2 FQNEAQ (reference sequence). The CDR3 reads CASSLASEIQYF. The CDR3 DNA reads as TGTGCCAGCAGCTTAGCGTCCGAGATCCAGTACTTC.

About this clonotype: This CDR3 fails to terminate in the conserved phenylalanine or tryptophan, so it likely reflects a read error. The chain recombines TRBV11-2 with TRBJ2-3; possible D gene TRBD2, 6 bases. This CDR3 is built from 13 residues. The V gene's germline CDR1 is SGHAT and CDR2 FQNNGV. The CDR3 is CVSSPGVADTQYI. For the CDR3, the DNA is TGTGTCAGCAGCCCGGGGGTAGCAGATACGCAGTATATT.

This clonotype came up once. A clone one base away is much larger, so this may be a read error. The chain is built from TRBV29-1 and TRBJ2-5; weak D call: TRBD2 (7 bases). The CDR3 is made up of 13 amino acids. V lost 5 bases and J 4 bases, leaving 14 bases between the germline ends. Germline values: CDR1 SQVTM, CDR2 ANQGSEA. The CDR3 reads CSVRGGSGETQYF. The CDR3 DNA follows: TGCAGCGTTAGGGGGGGCAGTGGAGAGACCCAGTACTTC.

Regarding this clonotype: The junction departs from germline at one end; a sequencing error may be responsible. The chain carries TRBV11-1 and TRBJ2-1; the match to TRBD2 covers 7 bases. From germline, CDR1 is SGHAT and CDR2 FQDESV (reference sequence). The CDR3 runs 15 residues. CDR3 sequence (DNA): TGTCCCAGCAGCTTCGGACTTGCGGGAGACAATGAGCAGTTCTTC. Translating gives CPSSFGLAGDNEQFF.

The chain combines TRBV11-1 with TRBJ2-1; possible D gene TRBD1, 5 bases. Trimming took 5 bases from V and 15 from J, leaving 17 bases between them. This CDR3 spans 12 amino acids. The germline V gene has CDR1 SGHAT and CDR2 FQDESV (reference sequence). The CDR3 coding sequence is TGTGCCAGCAGCCTTGACAGTAATAAGCGGTTCTTC. Protein sequence: CASSLDSNKRFF.

This clonotype was seen a few times. The germline gene is not matched at one end of the junction; a read error may be the cause. The rearrangement uses TRBV29-1 and TRBJ1-1, with D possibly being TRBD1 (5 bases). This CDR3 spans 14 amino acids. CDR1 SQVTM and CDR2 ANQGSEA come from the germline V gene. This chain's CDR3 is CSVAAYEGPTEAFF. DNA for the CDR3: TGCAGCGTTGCCGCTTACGAGGGACCCACTGAAGCCTTCTTT.

This clonotype was seen a few times. This chain connects TRBV5-1 to TRBJ2-1; 16 bases align to TRBD2. The J segment lost 4 bases and the V segment lost 4 bases, leaving 20 bases of the junction unmatched. The V gene's germline CDR1 is SGHRS and CDR2 YFSETQ. The CDR3 has 22 residues. The CDR3 protein is CASSVVGTPGLAGGARYNEQFF. As DNA, the CDR3 is TGCGCCAGCAGCGTTGTGGGGACTCCGGGACTAGCGGGAGGGGCCAGGTACAATGAGCAGTTCTTC.

This clonotype was counted a few times. A much more abundant neighbour one base away suggests this may be a read error. The J gene is TRBJ1-5, the V gene TRBV6-1; perhaps TRBD1 as D (5 bases). The V gene's germline CDR1 is MNHNS and CDR2 SASEGT. The CDR3 is made up of 17 amino acids. V lost 5 bases and J 1 base, leaving 18 bases between the germline ends. The CDR3 region is CASSPRAGEGSNQPQHF. The CDR3 bases are TGTGCCAGCAGTCCCCGTGCTGGGGAGGGGAGCAATCAGCCCCAGCATTTT.

In regard to this clonotype: Without the conserved terminal phenylalanine or tryptophan, this CDR3 likely stems from a read error. The chain employs TRBV29-1 and TRBJ2-3, with 14 bases lining up with TRBD2. This CDR3 region has 14 residues. Looked up from germline, CDR1 is SQVTM and CDR2 is ANQGSEA. After removal of 7 bases from V and 6 bases from J, the junction contained 6 bases not matched to a gene. CDR3 loop: CSETGTSGSDTQYL. The CDR3 region has the DNA TGCAGCGAAACCGGGACTAGCGGGAGCGATACGCAGTATCTT.

This clonotype came up a few times. A read error may explain this, as a much larger clone is one base away. J is TRBJ1-1 and V is TRBV12-3 or TRBV12-4, with D tentatively TRBD1 (5 bases). The CDR3 consists of 13 residues. Trimming left V 6 bases short and J 9 bases short, with 17 bases between. CDR3 nucleotides: TGTGCCAGCAGCCACGACAAGTGGGGCAAAGCTTTCTTT. It specifies CASSHDKWGKAFF.